Presented here are 18 T cell receptor beta chains from one specimen sequenced in a study of CD8 T cells in Susac syndrome. Random hexamers primed reverse transcription of about 0.5 to 1 ug RNA. One entry per CDR3 protein, called by TCRdb with MiXCR from the immunoSEQ multiplex PCR reads. The sample shows roughly 120,000 distinct CDR3 sequences, 94% of them seen only once. Input material: CD4+ T cells from PBMCs. These receptors came from a human donor in good health.

J is TRBJ2-7 and V is TRBV18, with D perhaps TRBD1 (6 bases). Germline values: CDR1 KGHSH, CDR2 LQKENI. Trimming removed 3 bases at V and 9 bases at J, with 12 bases between. The CDR3 consists of 12 residues. CDR3 in amino acids: CASSPRTDSQYF. As DNA, the CDR3 is TGTGCCAGCTCACCCCGGACAGACTCGCAGTACTTC. Together with reference TRBV18 and TRBJ2-7, the CDR3 gives the full variable domain: NAGVMQNPRHLVRRRGQEARLRCSPMKGHSHVYWYRQLPEEGLKFMVYLQKENIIDESGMPKERFSAEFPKEGPSILRIQQVVRGDSAAYFCASSPRTDSQYFGPGTRLTVT.

This clonotype has just one count. The chain couples TRBV6-2 or TRBV6-3 to TRBJ2-5; a possible D gene is TRBD2 (5 bases). CDR3 length equals 16 residues. Germline assignment: CDR1 MNHEY and CDR2 SVGEGT. V shed 0 bases and J shed 2 bases, with 13 bases lying between them. The CDR3 nucleotides read TGTGCCAGCAGTTACTCGAAGTCCAGCGGACAAGAGACCCAGTACTTC. Amino acid sequence: CASSYSKSSGQETQYF.

The sample holds one count of this clonotype. The chain employs TRBV12-3 or TRBV12-4 and TRBJ1-4; perhaps TRBD1 as D (6 bases). The CDR3 runs 16 residues. V dropped 6 bases and J dropped 0 bases, with 14 bases sitting between them. CDR3 in amino acids: CASSAGGSATNEKLFF. DNA for the CDR3: TGTGCCAGCAGCGCTGGGGGCTCGGCAACTAATGAAAAACTGTTTTTT.

V is TRBV7-2 and J is TRBJ2-7; TRBD2 agrees at 10 bases. In germline, CDR1 is SGHTA, CDR2 FQGNSA. V was clipped by 5 bases and J by 7 bases; unmatched bases: 14. The CDR3 runs to 16 residues. The CDR3 region is CASSGTPGAGGREQYF. In DNA, the CDR3 is TGTGCCAGCAGCGGCACCCCCGGAGCGGGAGGGCGTGAGCAGTACTTC.

In this sample, this clonotype turned up once. The chain links TRBV9 to TRBJ2-2; TRBD1 aligns across 8 bases. This CDR3 has 19 residues. CDR1 and CDR2 (germline): SGDLS, YYNGEE. V lost 3 bases, J lost 4 bases, and 17 bases stayed unmatched. The CDR3, as DNA: TGTGCCAGCAGCGGGGTCCGGACAGGGAATTGGCGGGCCACCGGGGAGCTGTTTTTT. It codes for CASSGVRTGNWRATGELFF.

The genes are TRBV5-6 and TRBJ1-1; tentatively, D is TRBD1 (5 bases). This CDR3 spans 16 amino acids. Trimming took 2 bases from V and 3 from J, leaving 17 bases between them. Germline V gene data show CDR1 as SGHDT and CDR2 as YYEEEE. This chain's CDR3 is CASSFSGTADYTEAFF. The CDR3 DNA follows: TGTGCCAGCAGCTTCTCCGGGACGGCCGACTACACTGAAGCTTTCTTT.

The V and J genes are TRBV11-3 and TRBJ2-1; TRBD1 aligns across 10 bases. The CDR3 extends over 17 amino acids. After removal of 4 bases from V and 2 bases from J, the junction contained 8 bases not matched to a gene. Germline assignment: CDR1 SGHNT and CDR2 YENEEA. CDR3 amino acids: CASSSGDGTGAYNEQFF. The CDR3 bases are TGTGCCAGCAGCTCTGGGGATGGGACAGGGGCCTACAATGAGCAGTTCTTC. Full variable domain (remainder filled in from reference TRBV11-3 and TRBJ2-1): EAGVVQSPRYKIIEKKQPVAFWCNPISGHNTLYWYLQNLGQGPELLIRYENEEAVDDSQLPKDRFSAERLKGVDSTLKIQPAELGDSAVYLCASSSGDGTGAYNEQFFGPGTRLTVL.

This chain connects TRBV12-3 or TRBV12-4 to TRBJ2-5, with a tentative D call TRBD2 (6 bases). The CDR3 contains 15 residues. With 5 bases removed from V and 2 bases from J, the gap between germline ends came to 15 bases. CDR3 loop: CASSDAGLLQETQYF. CDR3 DNA: TGTGCCAGCAGTGACGCGGGACTCCTACAAGAGACCCAGTACTTC.

The chain has TRBV3-1 and TRBJ2-7; D could derive from TRBD1 or TRBD2 (5 bases each). V dropped 1 base and J dropped 3 bases, with 13 bases sitting between them. The germline gives CDR1 LGHDT, CDR2 YNNKEL (reference sequence). CDR3 length: 15 amino acids. The DNA of the CDR3 is TGTGCCAGCAGCCAAGTCGGGACGGGACGCTACGAGCAGTACTTC. Encoded protein: CASSQVGTGRYEQYF.

CDR3 protein: CSARGTSLDSNPHEQYF. The CDR3 nucleotides are TGCAGTGCTAGAGGAACCTCCCTCGACTCAAACCCCCACGAGCAGTACTTC. The V call is TRBV20-1, the J call TRBJ2-7; the D is unclear. Germline values: CDR1 DFQATT, CDR2 SNEGSKA (reference sequence). V was trimmed by 1 base and J by 5 bases, leaving 24 bases between them. This CDR3 has 17 residues.

The table lists this clonotype with a count of one. J is TRBJ2-1 and V is TRBV27, with 8 bases fitting TRBD2. The V gene end was trimmed by 2 bases and the J gene end by 9 bases; junction bases not matched to a gene: 3. Germline-derived CDR1 and CDR2 are MNHEY and SMNVEV (reference sequence). The length of the CDR3 is 13 residues. CDR3 nucleotides: TGTGCCAGCAGTTTACGGGAGGGTGCTGAGCAGTTCTTC. This translates into CASSLREGAEQFF.

This sequence joins TRBV5-6 and TRBJ2-1, with 9 bases identical to TRBD2. Germline V CDR1 and CDR2: SGHDT, YYEEEE. Unmatched junction bases numbered 7, after V lost 0 bases and J lost 6 bases. This CDR3 spans 16 amino acids. The DNA for the CDR3 is TGTGCCAGCAGCTTGGCCTTGCGGGAGGGCCGCAATGAGCAGTTCTTC. Translation: CASSLALREGRNEQFF.

J is TRBJ2-7 and V is TRBV20-1, with TRBD1 matching 9 bases. This CDR3 comprises 13 residues. CDR1 and CDR2 from the germline V gene are DFQATT and SNEGSKA (reference sequence). V shed 8 bases and J 1 base; nucleotides not matched to a gene: 6. In DNA, the CDR3 is TGCAGTCGAACGGACAGGGGATCCTACGAGCAGTACTTC. The encoded protein is CSRTDRGSYEQYF.

The sample holds a few counts of this clonotype. The chain carries TRBV28 and TRBJ2-6; the D is unclear. Germline loops: CDR1 MDHEN, CDR2 SYDVKM. V lost 4 bases to trimming and J lost 0 bases, with 7 bases between them. This CDR3 contains 15 residues. The DNA for the CDR3 is TGTGCCAGCAGTTCCACCAGCTCTGGGGCCAACGTCCTGACTTTC. It is translated as CASSSTSSGANVLTF.

The rearrangement joins TRBV3-1 to TRBJ2-2, with no clear D. With 2 bases removed from V and 2 bases from J, the gap between germline ends came to 3 bases. Germline V lookup: CDR1 LGHDT, CDR2 YNNKEL (reference sequence). CDR3 size: 13 residues. The CDR3 loop is CASSQSNTGELFF. The CDR3 nucleotides read TGTGCCAGCAGCCAATCAAACACCGGGGAGCTGTTTTTT.

The V and J genes are TRBV7-9 and TRBJ2-7, with 7 bases matching TRBD1. With V trimmed by 4 bases and J by 0 bases, 6 bases remained unmatched. The CDR3 extends over 15 amino acids. Looked up from germline, CDR1 is SEHNR and CDR2 is FQNEAQ (reference sequence). The DNA for the CDR3 is TGTGCCAGCAGCTCGCGAGGGGACAGCTCCTACGAGCAGTACTTC. Protein: CASSSRGDSSYEQYF.

The chain recombines TRBV27 with TRBJ2-5; D is unresolved. Germline V gene lookup returns CDR1 MNHEY and CDR2 SMNVEV (reference sequence). Trimming removed 4 bases from V and 5 bases from J, with 11 bases in between. The CDR3 extends over 13 amino acids. CDR3 bases: TGTGCCAGCAGTTATACCCGTGCGGAGACCCAGTACTTC. Translation gives CASSYTRAETQYF.

This clonotype is a singleton in its sample. The chain recombines TRBV18 with TRBJ1-1, with a weak D call TRBD1 (5 bases). The germline V gene has CDR1 KGHSH and CDR2 LQKENI. CDR3 length equals 14 residues. V lost 2 bases, J lost 0 bases, and 7 bases lay in between. The CDR3 loop reads CASSPNRLNTEAFF. For the CDR3, the DNA is TGTGCCAGCTCACCAAACAGGTTGAACACTGAAGCTTTCTTT.